The present entry profiles one T cell receptor (beta chain) with its context. Its specific antigen is unknown. No base qualities exist here, and no much larger clone lies one base off it. The immunoSEQ Assay, a bias-controlled multiplex PCR, was used to amplify TCRbeta CDR3 regions from genomic DNA. The study's processing was this. Nucleated cell counts per sample were estimated from amplification of reference gene primers within the assay. Sequence reads were collapsed and filtered to measure the absolute abundance of every unique TCRbeta CDR3 rearrangement. Productive Simpson clonality was computed per sample as the square root of Simpson's diversity index over productive rearrangements. Drawn from immuneACCESS, this table holds only the in-frame rearrangements with V and J called that TCRdb kept. Clones are partly lost; checked studies trace under half to an unresolved V gene and leave the rest unexplained. V, J and clone size reflect that table, while D and trimming were determined from the DNA. Across this sample there are around 330,000 clones, with about 85% seen only once. Clones ranked in the top ten supply around 1.9% of the sample.

The data originate from a study of blood T cell repertoires in COVID-19 (TCRdb year 2020). The study in broad terms: The collaborator samples originated in the United States, Italy and Spain and spanned the acute and convalescent phases of COVID-19. The material from the prospective study consisted of cDNA or gDNA derived from T cells, B-cell-depleted T cells, or PBMCs. The dataset comprised deeply sampled blood TCRbeta repertoires from subjects exposed to, actively infected with, or recovered from COVID-19. The repertoires were released in a freely available public database intended as a resource for research on the immune response to SARS-CoV-2. The samples were drawn from two sources: the first 160 participants of the ongoing ImmuneRACE study, and fewer than 1,500 subjects contributed by 6 global collaborators. The sample metadata nearly always contained a de-identified subject ID, COVID-19 status, age in years and sex. HLA class I and class II types, where available, came from metadata supplied by the sample provider rather than from assay-based typing. Study-wide conclusions, independent of this receptor: The quantity of clinical and demographic metadata differed by source and by participant and was supplied without curation.

Enrolling through a virtual design, the prospective study's participants ranged in age from roughly 18 to 100 years and lived across approximately 25 United States geographic areas. In the prospective study, cohorts were assigned on the basis of participant-reported clinical history obtained from a screening survey and a study questionnaire. Exposed participants had been in contact, within 2 weeks of entering the study, with a person who had a PCR-confirmed or clinician-diagnosed case of COVID-19. Each participant in the prospective study had whole blood, serum and a nasopharyngeal or oropharyngeal swab collected by mobile phlebotomists. Prospective study participants could optionally give additional blood draws and questionnaires over an approximately two-month period. Prospective study blood samples were shipped either frozen or at room temperature before DNA extraction. The TCR originated in a woman aged 30 to 39 who had been exposed to COVID-19. Sequenced: PBMCs or T cells enriched from blood (not recorded which).

The CDR3 has the sequence CASSLRRTGGGTEAFF. The nucleotides are TGTGCCAGCAGCCTAAGACGAACAGGGGGCGGCACTGAAGCTTTCTTT. The chain is encoded by TRBV7-3 joined to TRBJ1-1; the central 9 bases match TRBD1. Here V drops 5 bases and J drops 4 bases, and the junction holds 11 bases not matched to any gene. Inclusive of the bounding cysteine and phenylalanine, the CDR3 is 16 residues long. Only the CDR3 DNA is retained, 48 bases long and in frame from the first base. In the germline V gene, CDR1 corresponds to SGHTA and CDR2 to FQGTGA. Joined to the reference TRBV7-3 and TRBJ1-1 proteins, this CDR3 gives the full variable domain: GAGVSQTPSNKVTEKGKYVELRCDPISGHTALYWYRQSLGQGPEFLIYFQGTGAADDSGLPNDRFFAVRPEGSVSTLKIQRTERGDSAVYLCASSLRRTGGGTEAFFGQGTRLTVV.